This is a list of T cell receptor beta chains from one sample in a study of blood T cell repertoires in COVID-19. Profiled with immunoSEQ multiplex PCR; TCRdb holds only in-frame clones, not every one. The data contain 99,000 or so clones, around four fifths of them seen just once; the ten biggest clones take up 15% to 20%. Source material: peripheral blood. The origin of the receptors is a woman in her sixties or seventies with acute or convalescent COVID-19. The conserved cysteine and the conserved F or W are not part of the CDR3 here. The D gene is left open where the match is weak. Clone size, where shown, is once, few, many, or a class for clones that have expanded.

length	J	D	V	size	CDR3
11	TRBJ1-2	TRBD1	TRBV19	-	ASSATGERGYT
14	TRBJ2-2	TRBD2	TRBV5-1	-	ASSLGTSGNTGELF
13	TRBJ1-6	-	TRBV27	once	ASSLDRQVGSPLH
12	TRBJ2-4	TRBD1	TRBV6-5	-	ASSSQDRTNIQY
13	TRBJ1-2	TRBD1	TRBV5-8	-	ASSRPQVRGYGYT
13	TRBJ2-1	TRBD2	TRBV3-1/TRBV3-2	-	ASSQDLRGVREQF
11	TRBJ1-2	-	TRBV30	few	AWSASGVYGYT
13	TRBJ1-5	TRBD1	TRBV24-1	once	ATSDPTGGDQPQH
12	TRBJ1-1	-	TRBV24-1	-	ATSAPGQNTEAF
12	TRBJ2-3	TRBD1	TRBV7-2	-	ASSSRTGPDTQY
9	TRBJ1-4	-	TRBV19	-	ASSISEKLF
14	TRBJ2-5	-	TRBV6-6	once	ASSYGAGPSLETQY
10	TRBJ1-3	-	TRBV3-1/TRBV3-2	many	ASSRSGNTIY
13	TRBJ1-2	-	TRBV7-6	once	ASSLDVQGRGGYT
13	TRBJ2-3	-	TRBV7-8	-	ASSLALGGTDTQY
12	TRBJ2-7	TRBD1	TRBV29-1	-	SVVGQGARYEQY
12	TRBJ2-5	-	TRBV7-6	-	ASSLRQSGETQY
14	TRBJ2-5	TRBD2	TRBV6-1	-	ASSAASGGLGETQY
11	TRBJ1-1	-	TRBV12-3/TRBV12-4	-	ASSLRLRHEAF
14	TRBJ2-3	TRBD2	TRBV10-1	-	ASSDGTSGSTDTQY
11	TRBJ1-4	-	TRBV28	-	ASTWGFYEKLF
10	TRBJ2-5	TRBD1	TRBV19	-	ASRAGGETQY
12	TRBJ2-7	TRBD1	TRBV14	-	ASRMTGSVYEQY
14	TRBJ1-5	TRBD1	TRBV6-1	-	ASSEAGTGNNQPQH
10	TRBJ2-3	TRBD1	TRBV27	-	ASSLPDRDLH
15	TRBJ1-1	TRBD1	TRBV30	-	ACPLASGQDGNTEAF
9	TRBJ2-2	-	TRBV12-3/TRBV12-4	-	ASSPYRELF
8	TRBJ2-2	-	TRBV11-2	-	ATSTGELF
12	TRBJ2-3	-	TRBV5-8	few	ASSLSAGTDTQY
14	TRBJ1-2	-	TRBV5-1	few	ASSLSSGGGSDGYT
13	TRBJ2-5	TRBD2	TRBV7-9	once	ASSLLAGGKETQY
13	TRBJ1-1	-	TRBV19	-	ASSMKQGKGTEAF
13	TRBJ2-1	-	TRBV6-2/TRBV6-3	-	ASSWGQGPYNEQF
15	TRBJ2-5	TRBD2	TRBV4-2	-	ASSYQRTSGGQETQY
13	TRBJ2-7	TRBD1	TRBV5-1	-	ASSSGTGGPYEQY
12	TRBJ2-7	-	TRBV6-5	few	ASTLDRSSYEQY
12	TRBJ2-3	-	TRBV24-1	-	ATSEKTSTDTQY
14	TRBJ1-5	-	TRBV30	-	AWKDSLAYSNQPQH
12	TRBJ1-2	TRBD1	TRBV19	-	ASSIDWTGFGYT
11	TRBJ1-5	-	TRBV5-1	few	ASSGGLNQPQH
12	TRBJ2-7	TRBD1	TRBV12-5	-	ARSPGTAIYEQY